This T cell receptor (beta chain) came from a study of cytomegalovirus exposure and HLA in healthy donors. Study results and caveats: In a later analysis, compared with equally common non-associated chains, HLA-associated beta chains were more expanded.

In the PCR, 60 Vbeta and 13 Jbeta primers were used. TCRdb's copy holds only in-frame clones and misses some; the assay was immunoSEQ multiplex PCR. The sample has 37,000 or so clones, around 70% seen once. In germline, CDR1 is MNHEY, CDR2 SMNVEV (reference sequence). The CDR3 has 15 amino acids. Germline trimming cut 0 bases from V and 8 bases from J; bases unmatched to any gene: 7. Everyone who donated was a healthy bone marrow donor. This clone has a single count. Its target is unknown. Sequencing was carried out using PBMCs. The chain uses TRBV27 and TRBJ1-2, with 9 nucleotides matching TRBD1. This clonotype was sampled from a man between 25 and 39 years old in good health and CMV-seronegative. The CDR3 DNA sequence: TGTGCCAGCAGTTTATCGTCCCGGACAGGGGTCGGCTACACCTTC. It translates to CASSLSSRTGVGYTF.